A selection of T cell receptor beta chains follows, all from one sample in a study of PD-L1 blockade in urothelial cancer. TCRdb keeps only in-frame clones here, not all; method: immunoSEQ multiplex PCR. The data contain 30,000 to 40,000 clones, roughly 82% of them singletons. The sample was PBMCs, taken around atezolizumab (anti-PD-L1) treatment. The receptors come from a man in his 60s with urothelial cancer. Each CDR3 is given with its conserved first and last residue. The D gene is left open where the match is weak. Some rows mark clone size as missing; the rest say once, few, many or name a class of expanded clone.

TRBJ1-6	TRBV27	.	.	TGTGCCAGCAGTTTACGCGGGACGTTGAGCTCCTATAATTCACCCCTCCACTTT	CASSLRGTLSSYNSPLHF
TRBJ2-1	TRBV5-8	TRBD1	.	TGTGCCAGCAGCCCGGGACAGAGCTCCTACAATGAGCAGTTCTTC	CASSPGQSSYNEQFF
TRBJ1-5	TRBV6-1	.	.	TGTGCCAGCAGGGAGAATCAGCCCCAGCATTTT	CASRENQPQHF
TRBJ2-1	TRBV9	TRBD2	once	TGTGCCAGCAGCGTAACTAGCGGATACAATGAGCAGTTCTTC	CASSVTSGYNEQFF
TRBJ2-7	TRBV6-1	TRBD1	.	TGTGCCAGCAGTGACGTACAGGGGACCACCTACGAGCAGTACTTC	CASSDVQGTTYEQYF
TRBJ1-2	TRBV5-8	.	few	TGTGCCAGCAGCTCTGAGATAAACTATGGCTACACCTTC	CASSSEINYGYTF
TRBJ1-1	TRBV5-4	.	.	TGTGCCAGCAGCTTAACGGGATCGAAAAACACTGAAGCTTTCTTT	CASSLTGSKNTEAFF
TRBJ2-1	TRBV2	TRBD2	.	TGTGCCAGCGTATCTAGCGGGGGGTACAATGAGCAGTTCTTC	CASVSSGGYNEQFF
TRBJ2-3	TRBV4-2	.	.	TGTGCCAGCAGCCTGACTAGTTCCTCAGATACGCAGTATTTT	CASSLTSSSDTQYF
TRBJ2-7	TRBV18	TRBD2	.	TGTGCCAGCTCACCCCAAAGAGTCCCTGTGGGGGGGTCCTACGAGCAGTACTTC	CASSPQRVPVGGSYEQYF
TRBJ1-1	TRBV6-5	.	.	TGTGCCAGCAGTTACTCACAGGTCCTTGAGAGTGCTTTCTTT	CASSYSQVLESAFF
TRBJ2-7	TRBV5-8	.	many	TGTGCCAGCAGCCAGGACAGTTCCTACGAGCAGTACTTC	CASSQDSSYEQYF
TRBJ2-3	TRBV16	.	.	TGTGCCAGCAGCCAATGGCTAGCCCAAGACACGCAGTATTTT	CASSQWLAQDTQYF
TRBJ2-3	TRBV2	TRBD2	.	TGTGCCAGCAGAGCGGGACTAGCGATTACAGATACGCAGTATTTT	CASRAGLAITDTQYF
TRBJ1-1	TRBV19	.	.	TGTGCCAGTAGTATTAACAGGAACGCTGAAGCTTTCTTT	CASSINRNAEAFF
TRBJ2-7	TRBV28	TRBD1	.	TGTGCCAGCAGCCAAGGACAGGGTAGCCACGAGCAGTACTTC	CASSQGQGSHEQYF
TRBJ2-5	TRBV13	.	.	TGTGCCAGCAGCTTAGGTTGGGGGGGGCGACTCGAAGAGACCCAGTACTTC	CASSLGWGGRLEETQYF
TRBJ1-2	TRBV15	.	.	TGTGCCACCAGCAGAGCTCTAGAGGGCTACACCTTC	CATSRALEGYTF
TRBJ2-6	TRBV6-6	TRBD1	.	TGTGCCAGCAAAACAGGGGGCTCTGGGGCCAACGTCCTGACTTTC	CASKTGGSGANVLTF
TRBJ2-3	TRBV4-1	.	.	TGCGCCAGCAGCCAAGACGAAATCGAGGGAGATACGCAGTATTTT	CASSQDEIEGDTQYF
TRBJ2-1	TRBV5-1	TRBD2	.	TGCGCCAGCAGCGCTACTAGCGGGAGGACAAATGAGCAGTTCTTC	CASSATSGRTNEQFF
TRBJ2-5	TRBV7-2	TRBD2	once	TGTGCCAGCAGCTTAGCGGTTTCGGTAGCGGGGGGGCTTGAGACCCAGTACTTC	CASSLAVSVAGGLETQYF
TRBJ2-1	TRBV19	.	.	TGTGCCAGTACATCAGGAGGCGTGGGCTTCTCCTACAATGAGCAGTTCTTC	CASTSGGVGFSYNEQFF
TRBJ1-4	TRBV5-1	.	.	TGCGCCAGCAGCTTGGGATGGGGGCCTGAAAAACTGTTTTTT	CASSLGWGPEKLFF
TRBJ2-3	TRBV18	.	.	TGTGCCAGCTCACCTTATATTGCAGATACGCAGTATTTT	CASSPYIADTQYF
TRBJ2-7	TRBV30	.	.	TGTGCCTGGAAACAGGGTTCCTACGAGCAGTACTTC	CAWKQGSYEQYF
TRBJ2-7	TRBV16	TRBD2	.	TGTGCCAGCAGCCAATCTCGCGGACTAGCGGGAATAAGCTCCTACGAGCAGTACTTC	CASSQSRGLAGISSYEQYF
TRBJ2-5	TRBV7-9	.	.	TGTGCCAGCAGCTTAGCGCTGACAGCACAAGAGACCCAGTACTTC	CASSLALTAQETQYF
TRBJ1-1	TRBV5-5	.	.	TGTGCCAGCAGCTTGGTTTCTGGAAGGGGCACTGAAGCTTTCTTT	CASSLVSGRGTEAFF
TRBJ2-1	TRBV5-1	.	.	TGCGCCAGCAGCTTTAGCGAGACGGGTTCTTACAATGAGCAGTTCTTC	CASSFSETGSYNEQFF
TRBJ2-4	TRBV18	TRBD2	.	TGTGCCAGCTCACCACCGCGACTAGCGGGGGGACCCGCCAAAAACATTCAGTACTTC	CASSPPRLAGGPAKNIQYF
TRBJ1-5	TRBV6-6	.	.	TGTGCCAGCAGTTACGGGGGGGGCACCTATCAGCCCCAGCATTTT	CASSYGGGTYQPQHF
TRBJ2-5	TRBV7-2	TRBD2	.	TGTGCCAGCAGCTCCGGGACTAGCGGGGGGGAGACCCAGTACTTC	CASSSGTSGGETQYF
TRBJ2-2	TRBV4-1	TRBD2	.	TGCGCCAGCAGCCCGGCAGGTTGGAGCGGGAGGACGAACACCGGGGAGCTGTTTTTT	CASSPAGWSGRTNTGELFF
TRBJ2-1	TRBV5-1	TRBD1	.	TGCGCCAGCAGCTCCGGACAGGGGGGATACAATGAGCAGTTCTTC	CASSSGQGGYNEQFF
TRBJ2-2	TRBV5-1	TRBD1	.	TGCGCCAGCAGCTTGGGGGACAGGGGAACCGGGGAGCTGTTTTTT	CASSLGDRGTGELFF
TRBJ1-1	TRBV6-1	TRBD1	.	TGTGCCAGCAACGGACAGGTGGGGGGTGAAGCTTTCTTT	CASNGQVGGEAFF
TRBJ2-4	TRBV30	TRBD2	.	TGTGCCTGGAGTGTGGGACTATTAGCCAAAAACATTCAGTACTTC	CAWSVGLLAKNIQYF
TRBJ2-5	TRBV2	TRBD2	once	TGTGCCAGCAGTGAAATTGGTGGGGGGGGCCAAGAGACCCAGTACTTC	CASSEIGGGGQETQYF
TRBJ2-1	TRBV5-1	TRBD2	.	TGCGCCAGCAGTTCCCCACTAGGACTAGCGGGCACAAGGAATGAGCAGTTCTTC	CASSSPLGLAGTRNEQFF
TRBJ1-6	TRBV27	.	.	TGTGCCAGCAGTTTGCGCAGGGTGAATTCACCCCTCCACTTT	CASSLRRVNSPLHF
TRBJ1-5	TRBV5-1	.	.	TGCGCCAGCAGCATACAGGGCAATAGCAATCAGCCCCAGCATTTT	CASSIQGNSNQPQHF
TRBJ1-1	TRBV30	.	.	TGTGCCTGGAGTGTTCGGGGGTTAGCTTTCTTT	CAWSVRGLAFF
TRBJ1-2	TRBV28	.	.	TGTGCCAGCAGTTTGTTGGGAGAGACCGTGGACTATGGCTACACCTTC	CASSLLGETVDYGYTF
TRBJ2-1	TRBV19	.	.	TGTGCCAGTAGTTACAGCCGATACAATGAGCAGTTCTTC	CASSYSRYNEQFF
TRBJ2-3	TRBV28	.	once	TGTGCCAGCACTCGCACAGATACGCAGTATTTT	CASTRTDTQYF
TRBJ2-5	TRBV30	TRBD1	.	TGTGCCTGGAGCAGGACAGGAACGGGGACCCAGTACTTC	CAWSRTGTGTQYF